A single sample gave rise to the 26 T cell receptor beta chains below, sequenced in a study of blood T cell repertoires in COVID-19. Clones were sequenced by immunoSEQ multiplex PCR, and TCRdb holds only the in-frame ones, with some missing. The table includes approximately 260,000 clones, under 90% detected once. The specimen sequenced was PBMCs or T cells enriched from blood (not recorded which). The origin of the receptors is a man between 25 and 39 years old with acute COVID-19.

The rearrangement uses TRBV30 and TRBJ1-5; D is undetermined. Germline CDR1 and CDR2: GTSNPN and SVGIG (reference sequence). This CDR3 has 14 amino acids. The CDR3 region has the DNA TGTGCTGCAACGAACGGCCGGGGCAATCAGCCCCAGCATTTT. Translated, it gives CAATNGRGNQPQHF.

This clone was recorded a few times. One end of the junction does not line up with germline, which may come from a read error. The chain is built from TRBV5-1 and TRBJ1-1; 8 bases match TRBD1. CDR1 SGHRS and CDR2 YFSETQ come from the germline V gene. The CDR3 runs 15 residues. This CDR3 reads CASSLVSGQAAEAFF. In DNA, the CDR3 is TGTGCCAGCAGCTTGGTTTCGGGACAGGCCGCTGAAGCTTTCTTT.

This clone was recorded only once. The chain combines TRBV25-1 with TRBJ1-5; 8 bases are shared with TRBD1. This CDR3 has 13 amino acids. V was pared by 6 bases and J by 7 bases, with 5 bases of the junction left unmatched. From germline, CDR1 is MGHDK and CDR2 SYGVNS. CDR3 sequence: CASRGQGGQPQHF. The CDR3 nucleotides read TGTGCCAGCAGAGGACAGGGTGGCCAGCCCCAGCATTTT.

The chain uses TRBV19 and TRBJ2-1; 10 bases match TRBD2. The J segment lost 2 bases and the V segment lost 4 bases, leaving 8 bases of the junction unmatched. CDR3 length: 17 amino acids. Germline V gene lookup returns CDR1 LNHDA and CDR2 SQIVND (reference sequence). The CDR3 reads CASSRNSGGRAYNEQFF. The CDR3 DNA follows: TGTGCCAGTAGTAGAAATAGCGGGGGGAGGGCCTACAATGAGCAGTTCTTC.

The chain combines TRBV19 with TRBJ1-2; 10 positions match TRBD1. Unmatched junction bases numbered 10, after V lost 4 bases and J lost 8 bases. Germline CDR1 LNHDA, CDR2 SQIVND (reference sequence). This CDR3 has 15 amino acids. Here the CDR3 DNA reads TGTGCCAGTAGTACTATAACCGGGACAGGGGTAGGCTACACCTTC. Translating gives CASSTITGTGVGYTF.

CDR3 sequence reads: CASSLQGGGDTQYF. For the CDR3, the DNA is TGTGCCAGCAGTCTCCAAGGGGGCGGAGATACGCAGTATTTT. The rearrangement links TRBV27 to TRBJ2-3; 7 positions match TRBD1. The germline V gene encodes CDR1 MNHEY and CDR2 SMNVEV (reference sequence). V was pared by 5 bases and J by 5 bases, with 7 bases of the junction left unmatched. This CDR3 comprises 14 residues.

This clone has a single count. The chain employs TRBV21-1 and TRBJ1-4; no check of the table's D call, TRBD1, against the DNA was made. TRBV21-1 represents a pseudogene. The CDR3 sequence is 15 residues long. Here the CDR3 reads CASSKLPQYLGKLFF. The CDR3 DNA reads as TGTGCCAGCAGCAAATTGCCACAGTATTTGGGAAAACTGTTTTTT.

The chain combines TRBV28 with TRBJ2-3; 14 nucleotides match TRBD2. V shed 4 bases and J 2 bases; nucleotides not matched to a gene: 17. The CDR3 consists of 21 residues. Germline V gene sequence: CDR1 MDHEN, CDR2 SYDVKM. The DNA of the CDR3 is TGTGCCAGCAGTTCCCCCTCGACTAGCGGGGGGGATCTGCGGCACACAGATACGCAGTATTTT. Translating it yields CASSSPSTSGGDLRHTDTQYF.

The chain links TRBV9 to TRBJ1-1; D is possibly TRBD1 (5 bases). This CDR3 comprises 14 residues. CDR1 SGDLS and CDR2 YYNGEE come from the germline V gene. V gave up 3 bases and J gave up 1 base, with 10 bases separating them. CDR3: CASSAQGGNTEAFF. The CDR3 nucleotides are TGTGCCAGCAGCGCGCAGGGAGGGAACACTGAAGCTTTCTTT.

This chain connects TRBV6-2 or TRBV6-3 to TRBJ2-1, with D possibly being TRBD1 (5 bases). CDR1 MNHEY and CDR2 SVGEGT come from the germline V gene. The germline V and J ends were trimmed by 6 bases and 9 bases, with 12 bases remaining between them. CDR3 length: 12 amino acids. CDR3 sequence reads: CASSRLGAEQFF. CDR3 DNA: TGTGCCAGCAGCCGTTTAGGGGCTGAGCAGTTCTTC.

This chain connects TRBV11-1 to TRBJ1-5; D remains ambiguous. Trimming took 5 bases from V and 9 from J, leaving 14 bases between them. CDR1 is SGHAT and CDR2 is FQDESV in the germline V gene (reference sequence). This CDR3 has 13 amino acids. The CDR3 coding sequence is TGTGCCAGCAGCCACTCAACGACGGGGCCCCAGCATTTT. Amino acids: CASSHSTTGPQHF.

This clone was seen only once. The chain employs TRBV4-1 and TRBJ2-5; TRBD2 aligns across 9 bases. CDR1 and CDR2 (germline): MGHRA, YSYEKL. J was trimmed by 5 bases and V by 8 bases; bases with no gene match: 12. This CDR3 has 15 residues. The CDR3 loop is CASRDWRGGVETQYF. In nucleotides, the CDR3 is TGCGCCAGCCGGGACTGGCGGGGGGGTGTTGAGACCCAGTACTTC.

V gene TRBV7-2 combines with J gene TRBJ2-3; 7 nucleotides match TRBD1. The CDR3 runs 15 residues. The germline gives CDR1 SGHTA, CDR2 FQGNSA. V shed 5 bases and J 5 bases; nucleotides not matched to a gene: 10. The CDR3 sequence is CASSRQTGSEDTQYF. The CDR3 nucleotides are TGTGCCAGCAGCCGGCAGACAGGGAGTGAAGATACGCAGTATTTT.

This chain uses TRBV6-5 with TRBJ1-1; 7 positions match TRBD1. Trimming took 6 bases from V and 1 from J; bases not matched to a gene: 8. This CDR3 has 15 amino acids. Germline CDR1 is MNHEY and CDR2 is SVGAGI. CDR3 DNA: TGTGCCAGCAGACACACAGGGGTCGGGAACACTGAAGCTTTCTTT. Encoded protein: CASRHTGVGNTEAFF.

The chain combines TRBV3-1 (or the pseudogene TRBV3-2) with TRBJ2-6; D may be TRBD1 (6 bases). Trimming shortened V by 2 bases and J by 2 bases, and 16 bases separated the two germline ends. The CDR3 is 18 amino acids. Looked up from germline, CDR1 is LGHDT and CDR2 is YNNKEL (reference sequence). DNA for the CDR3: TGTGCCAGCAGCCAAATTAGGGCAGGGGTAACTGGGGCCAACGTCCTGACTTTC. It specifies CASSQIRAGVTGANVLTF.

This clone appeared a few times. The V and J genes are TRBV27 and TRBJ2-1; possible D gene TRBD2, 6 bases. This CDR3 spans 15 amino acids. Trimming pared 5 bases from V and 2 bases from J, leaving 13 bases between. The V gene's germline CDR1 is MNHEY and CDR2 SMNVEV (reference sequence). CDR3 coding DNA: TGTGCCAGCAGTACCTCACTAGCCACCTACAATGAGCAGTTCTTC. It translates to CASSTSLATYNEQFF.

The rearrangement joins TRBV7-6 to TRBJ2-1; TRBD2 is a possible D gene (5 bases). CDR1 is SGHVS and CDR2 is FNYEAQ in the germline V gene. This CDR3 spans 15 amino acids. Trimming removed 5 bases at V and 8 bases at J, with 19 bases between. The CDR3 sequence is CASSQKRGLSDEQFF. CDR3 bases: TGTGCCAGCAGCCAAAAACGCGGACTTTCTGATGAGCAGTTCTTC.

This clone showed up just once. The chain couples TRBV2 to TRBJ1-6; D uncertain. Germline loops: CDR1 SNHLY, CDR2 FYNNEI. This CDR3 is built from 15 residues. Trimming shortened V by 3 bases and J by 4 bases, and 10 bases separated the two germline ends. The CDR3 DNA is TGTGCCAGCAGTGATATGCCGCGGTATAATTCACCCCTCCACTTT. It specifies CASSDMPRYNSPLHF. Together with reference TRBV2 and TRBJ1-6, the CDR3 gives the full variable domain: EPEVTQTPSHQVTQMGQEVILRCVPISNHLYFYWYRQILGQKVEFLVSFYNNEISEKSEIFDDQFSVERPDGSNFTLKIRSTKLEDSAMYFCASSDMPRYNSPLHFGNGTRLTVT.

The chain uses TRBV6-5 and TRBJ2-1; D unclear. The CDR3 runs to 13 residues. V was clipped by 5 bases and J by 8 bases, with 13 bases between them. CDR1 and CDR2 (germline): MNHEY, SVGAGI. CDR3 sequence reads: CASSPPLGYEQFF. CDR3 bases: TGTGCCAGCAGTCCCCCACTGGGCTATGAGCAGTTCTTC.

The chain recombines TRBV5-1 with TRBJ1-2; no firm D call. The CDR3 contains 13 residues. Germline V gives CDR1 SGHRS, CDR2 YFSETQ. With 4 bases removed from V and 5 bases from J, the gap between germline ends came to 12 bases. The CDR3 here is CASSLDWEYGYTF. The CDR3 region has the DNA TGCGCCAGCAGCCTGGACTGGGAGTATGGCTACACCTTC.

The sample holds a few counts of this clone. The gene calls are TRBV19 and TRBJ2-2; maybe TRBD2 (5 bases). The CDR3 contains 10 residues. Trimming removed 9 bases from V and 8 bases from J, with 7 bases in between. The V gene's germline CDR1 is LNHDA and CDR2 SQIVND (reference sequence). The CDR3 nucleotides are TGTGCCAGCCGAGGGGGGGAGCTGTTTTTT. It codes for CASRGGELFF.

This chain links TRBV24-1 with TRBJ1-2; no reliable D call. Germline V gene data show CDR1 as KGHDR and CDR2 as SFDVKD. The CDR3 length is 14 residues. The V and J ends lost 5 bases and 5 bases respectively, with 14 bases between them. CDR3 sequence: CATSGSADGYGYTF. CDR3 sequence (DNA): TGTGCCACCAGTGGATCAGCGGATGGGTATGGCTACACCTTC.

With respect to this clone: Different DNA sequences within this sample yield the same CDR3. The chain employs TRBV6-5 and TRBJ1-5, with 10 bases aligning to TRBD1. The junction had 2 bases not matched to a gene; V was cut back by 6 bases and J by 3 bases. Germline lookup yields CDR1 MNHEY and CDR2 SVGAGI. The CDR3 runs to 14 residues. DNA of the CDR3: TGTGCCAGCAGGGGGACAGGGGCCAATCAGCCCCAGCATTTT. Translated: CASRGTGANQPQHF.

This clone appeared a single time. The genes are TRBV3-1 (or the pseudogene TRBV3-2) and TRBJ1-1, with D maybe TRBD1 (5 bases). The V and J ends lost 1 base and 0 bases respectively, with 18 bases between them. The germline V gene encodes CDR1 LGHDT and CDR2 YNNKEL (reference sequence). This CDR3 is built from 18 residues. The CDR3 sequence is CASSQVTDETLLNTEAFF. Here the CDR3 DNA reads TGTGCCAGCAGCCAAGTGACAGACGAGACCCTCTTGAACACTGAAGCTTTCTTT.

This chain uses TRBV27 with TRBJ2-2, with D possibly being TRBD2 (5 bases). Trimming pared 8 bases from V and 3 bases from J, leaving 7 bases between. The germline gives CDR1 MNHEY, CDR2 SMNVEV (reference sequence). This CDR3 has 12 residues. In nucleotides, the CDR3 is TGTGCCAGCGGACTGTACACCGGGGAGCTGTTTTTT. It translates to CASGLYTGELFF.

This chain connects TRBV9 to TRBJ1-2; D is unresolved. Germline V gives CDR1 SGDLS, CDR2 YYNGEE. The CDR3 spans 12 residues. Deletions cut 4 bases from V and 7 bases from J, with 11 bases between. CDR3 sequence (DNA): TGTGCCAGCAGCCCCGGGGAATCTGGCTACACCTTC. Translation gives CASSPGESGYTF. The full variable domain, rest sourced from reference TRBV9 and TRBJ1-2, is DSGVTQTPKHLITATGQRVTLRCSPRSGDLSVYWYQQSLDQGLQFLIQYYNGEERAKGNILERFSAQQFPDLHSELNLSSLELGDSALYFCASSPGESGYTFGSGTRLTVV.